The T cell receptor (beta chain) described here comes from a study of blood T cell repertoires in COVID-19 (dated by TCRdb to between 2020 and 2021). For context, the study as a whole: Samples covering the acute and convalescent phases of COVID-19 were provided by collaborators in the United States, Italy and Spain. The material from the prospective study consisted of cDNA or gDNA derived from T cells, B-cell-depleted T cells, or PBMCs. Deeply sampled blood TCRbeta repertoires from subjects exposed to, actively infected with, or recovered from COVID-19 were included in the dataset. A freely available public database, intended as a resource for researchers studying the immune response to SARS-CoV-2, is where the repertoires were released. The samples were drawn from the first 160 participants of the ongoing ImmuneRACE study and from 1,254 subjects provided by 6 global collaborators. Nearly every sample came with metadata listing a de-identified subject ID, COVID-19 status, age in years and sex. Where available, HLA class I and class II types were obtained from metadata supplied by the sample provider rather than from assay-based typing. The investigation overall reported the following: The amount of clinical and demographic metadata varied by source and participant and was provided uncurated.

TCRbeta CDR3 regions were amplified from genomic DNA by means of the immunoSEQ Assay, a bias-controlled multiplex PCR. The source study handled its data this way. Within the assay, amplification of reference gene primers was used to estimate how many nucleated cells each sample contained. To quantify the absolute abundance of each unique TCRbeta CDR3 rearrangement, sequence reads were collapsed and filtered. For each sample, productive Simpson clonality was calculated as the square root of Simpson's diversity index over productive rearrangements. As stored in TCRdb, this immuneACCESS dataset retains in-frame rearrangements with V and J assigned. A fraction of the clones does not appear; measured against another copy, unresolved V genes explain less than half of the discrepancy, and the remainder lacks a known reason. The V and J calls and clone size come from that table; D and trimming were worked out from the DNA. In this sample the table shows 97,000 or so clones, 90% of which occur a single time. The top ten clones comprise 1.5% to 2% of the sample.

This clone was observed a single time. What this receptor recognizes is not known. No base qualities exist here, and no much larger clone lies one base off it. Trimming removed 1 base from V and 0 bases from J, leaving 13 bases between the germline ends. CDR1 and CDR2, looked up from the germline V gene (reference sequence), are SEHNR and FQNEAQ. The CDR3 holds 17 amino acids from the cysteine to the phenylalanine. The entry retains the CDR3 DNA only, 51 bases that are in frame from base 1. Collaborating institutions collected whole blood in K2EDTA tubes following their own protocols. For TCRbeta analysis, collaborators shipped samples in one of three forms: frozen whole blood, isolated PBMCs, or DNA extracted from either of those sample types.

The sequencing input was peripheral blood. The TCR originated in a man in his 60s with acute or convalescent COVID-19. The chain joins TRBV7-9 to TRBJ1-3; no D segment can be confidently identified. The bases are TGTGCCAGCAGCTTAGTCGTCAGTACCCTCTCTGGAAACACCATATATTTT. Its amino acids are CASSLVVSTLSGNTIYF.